The clone carrying this T cell receptor beta chain was seen a handful of times. Trimming removed 6 bases from V and 3 bases from J, with 29 bases in between. Per germline, CDR1 SNHLY and CDR2 FYNNEI. This CDR3 contains 19 residues. The sample belongs to a study of control samples from healthy donors and cancer patients. The method was immunoSEQ multiplex PCR; TCRdb's version includes in-frame clones alone and lacks a portion of them. The sample consists of around 94,000 clones, about 88% of them appearing once. The receptor was derived from a woman in her forties or fifties in good health. The chain couples TRBV2 to TRBJ1-2; a possible D gene is TRBD1 (6 bases). Sample: blood. CDR3 coding DNA: TGTGCCAGCAGCGATAGGGGGTCCGGTTGGACAGAAGCGCACTATGGCTACACCTTC. Its protein is CASSDRGSGWTEAHYGYTF.